These 2 T cell receptor beta chains originate from one sample sequenced in a study of vaccination and CD4 T cells after COVID-19. This sample's treatment: roughly 10-day PBMC culture with coronavirus spike peptide pools or control peptides (ViraFEST assay). Cultured CD4+ T-cell DNA underwent Oncomine TCR Beta short-read sequencing. TCRdb re-analysed the PCR reads in MiXCR, keeping a single row per CDR3 protein. The sample lists approximately 15,000 distinct CDR3 sequences, around 70% occurring once. Their recognized antigens are unknown. Sequenced input: CD4+ T cells from blood, cultured in vitro. These TCRs come from a human donor who had recovered from COVID-19.

V is TRBV5-1 and J is TRBJ1-1; the match to TRBD1 covers 7 bases. The CDR3 has 13 residues. Germline V gene lookup returns CDR1 SGHRS and CDR2 YFSETQ. J was trimmed by 9 bases and V by 0 bases; bases with no gene match: 5. The DNA of the CDR3 is TGCGCCAGCAGCTTGGCGGGACAGACCAAAGCTTTCTTT. It yields the protein CASSLAGQTKAFF.

The chain combines TRBV4-1 with TRBJ2-7, with D uncertain. Between the trimmed V and J ends, which lost 0 bases and 3 bases, there was a span of 12 bases. Germline V gene lookup returns CDR1 MGHRA and CDR2 YSYEKL. The CDR3 contains 15 residues. The CDR3 here is CASSQDQASYYEQYF. The CDR3, as DNA: TGCGCCAGCAGCCAAGATCAGGCCTCCTACTACGAGCAGTACTTC.